Presented here are 30 T cell receptor beta chains from one specimen sequenced in a study of prognosis after radiotherapy for stage I lung cancer (dated by TCRdb to the early 2020s). Sequencing was performed on an Illumina HiSeq 3000. Two rounds of multiplex PCR on genomic DNA were used to amplify the TCR beta CDR3 region. In the first round of PCR, primers specific to each TRBV and TRBJ gene were used, and the primer sequences are filed in Chinese patent CN105087789A. TCRdb reworked the public reads: Q25 trimming with fastp, MiXCR clone assembly, productive beta chains retained. Rows are unified per CDR3 protein, each entry keeping the most common DNA and genes. Recorded for this sample are over 14,000 distinct CDR3 sequences; 50% to 60% of them occurred a single time. The ten biggest clones cover about 26% of the sample. Specimen: PBMCs, collected before or after stereotactic body radiation therapy (not recorded which). These TCRs come from a donor older than 45 with non-small cell lung cancer.

As to this clonotype: A far larger clone is only one base removed, so a read error is likely. The chain combines TRBV27 with TRBJ2-7, with D possibly matching TRBD1 (7 bases). Germline loops: CDR1 MNHEY, CDR2 SMNVEV (reference sequence). V was shortened by 4 bases and J by 1 base, with 26 bases between the two germline ends. The CDR3 spans 19 residues. For the CDR3, the DNA is TGTGCCAGCAGTTACTCTGGCGGACTTGTGACAGGGAGGTCCTACGAGCAGTACTTC. The encoded protein is CASSYSGGLVTGRSYEQYF.

About this clonotype: One base separates it from a far larger clone, so it is likely a read error. The chain uses TRBV6-1 and TRBJ1-3, with D maybe TRBD1 (6 bases). Trimming took 5 bases from V and 2 from J, leaving 16 bases between them. Germline V gene data show CDR1 as MNHNS and CDR2 as SASEGT. There are 16 residues in the CDR3. This CDR3 reads CASSSATRDTGNTIYF. The CDR3 nucleotides read TGTGCCAGCAGTTCCGCGACCCGGGACACTGGAAACACCATATATTTT.

The rearrangement links TRBV11-2 to TRBJ1-2; 8 bases align to TRBD1. The junction had 9 bases not matched to a gene; V was cut back by 1 base and J by 5 bases. Germline CDR1 and CDR2: SGHAT and FQNNGV. The CDR3 has 16 amino acids. The CDR3 nucleotides are TGTGCCAGCAGCTTAGGTCCCCAGGGGGCGGTTTATGGCTACACCTTC. Its translation is CASSLGPQGAVYGYTF.

Concerning this clonotype itself: A single base is all that separates this from a far larger clone, so a read error is likely. This sequence joins TRBV6-5 and TRBJ2-7; 11 bases are shared with TRBD2. The CDR3 consists of 14 residues. V was clipped by 7 bases and J by 0 bases; unmatched bases: 2. The V gene's germline CDR1 is MNHEY and CDR2 SVGAGI. The DNA for the CDR3 is TGTGCCAGCATTACTAGCGGGAGCTCCTACGAGCAGTACTTC. Translating it yields CASITSGSSYEQYF.

Concerning this clonotype itself: A far bigger clonotype differs at one base, so this is likely a read error. The chain joins TRBV20-1 to TRBJ2-5; 8 bases align to TRBD2. The J call may be wrong; the DNA end is better matched by TRBJ2-1. The length of the CDR3 is 15 residues. The germline V gene has CDR1 DFQATT and CDR2 SNEGSKA (reference sequence). The CDR3 sequence: CSARPVAGSGNEQFF. The CDR3 bases are TGCAGTGCTAGGCCAGTAGCGGGATCGGGTAATGAGCAGTTCTTC.

In its sample, this clonotype was seen many times. The chain is built from TRBV5-1 and TRBJ1-2, with 9 bases lining up with TRBD1. The CDR3 length is 17 residues. Trimming removed 5 bases from V and 6 bases from J; junction bases left unmatched: 17. Germline V lookup: CDR1 SGHRS, CDR2 YFSETQ. CDR3 nucleotides: TGCGCCAGCAGTTCGAGTCCGGGACAGGGCTATGAAGATGGCTACACCTTC. This sequence encodes CASSSSPGQGYEDGYTF.

The V gene is TRBV20-1, the J gene TRBJ2-7; 7 bases map to TRBD1. Trimming took 0 bases from V and 2 from J; bases not matched to a gene: 4. CDR3 length: 14 residues. Germline V CDR1 and CDR2: DFQATT, SNEGSKA (reference sequence). Written as DNA, the CDR3 is TGCAGTGCTAGAGAGAGGGACAGAGCCTACGAGCAGTACTTC. Translating it yields CSARERDRAYEQYF.

By sample share, this clonotype is medium-sized. V and J are TRBV5-1 and TRBJ2-7, with no clear D. The CDR3 consists of 14 residues. Germline-derived CDR1 and CDR2 are SGHRS and YFSETQ. V was trimmed by 3 bases and J by 2 bases, leaving 12 bases between them. CDR3 nucleotides: TGCGCCAGCAGCTGGTGGGGTTCTCCCTACGAGCAGTACTTC. As protein: CASSWWGSPYEQYF. Using reference TRBV5-1 and TRBJ2-7 for the parts outside the CDR3, the full variable domain is KAGVTQTPRYLIKTRGQQVTLSCSPISGHRSVSWYQQTPGQGLQFLFEYFSETQRNKGNFPGRFSGRQFSNSRSEMNVSTLELGDSALYLCASSWWGSPYEQYFGPGTRLTVT.

By its share, this clonotype is medium-sized. V usage is TRBV2 and J usage is TRBJ2-7, with TRBD1 matching over 9 bases. V was pared by 6 bases and J by 4 bases, with 13 bases of the junction left unmatched. Germline V gives CDR1 SNHLY, CDR2 FYNNEI. CDR3 size: 16 residues. CDR3 coding DNA: TGTGCCAGCAGCGGACAGGGGATGGCGGCTCCTTACGAGCAGTACTTC. Its translation is CASSGQGMAAPYEQYF.

This clonotype was seen at least ten times. The rearrangement links TRBV18 to TRBJ1-1; 7 bases match TRBD1. Germline assignment: CDR1 KGHSH and CDR2 LQKENI. The CDR3 loop spans 12 amino acids. V lost 3 bases to trimming and J lost 8 bases; unmatched junction nucleotides: 3. CDR3 nucleotide sequence: TGTGCCAGCTCACCTCAACAGGGGGAAGCTTTCTTT. Translation gives CASSPQQGEAFF.

The chain uses TRBV11-2 and TRBJ1-3; D gene unclear. In germline, CDR1 is SGHAT, CDR2 FQNNGV. The CDR3 loop spans 16 amino acids. Trimming stripped 0 bases from V and 2 bases from J, with 11 bases between. The CDR3, as DNA: TGTGCCAGCAGCTTAGATGGGGTTTGGGCTGGAAACACCATATATTTT. It yields the protein CASSLDGVWAGNTIYF.

This clonotype was counted only a few times. The chain joins TRBV4-1 to TRBJ2-1; possibly TRBD1 or TRBD2 for D (5 bases each). Germline CDR1 reads MGHRA; CDR2 reads YSYEKL. The CDR3 loop spans 18 amino acids. V dropped 0 bases and J dropped 0 bases, with 15 bases sitting between them. The CDR3 region is CASSQDPQGANSYNEQFF. Written as DNA, the CDR3 is TGCGCCAGCAGCCAAGATCCTCAGGGAGCTAACTCCTACAATGAGCAGTTCTTC.

This chain joins TRBV28 and TRBJ1-1; TRBD1 matches at 8 bases. Per germline, CDR1 MDHEN and CDR2 SYDVKM. The CDR3 runs 13 residues. V was clipped by 11 bases and J by 4 bases; unmatched bases: 9. The CDR3 DNA follows: TGTGCCGGAATAAGGACAGGGCTCACTGAAGCTTTCTTT. It translates to CAGIRTGLTEAFF.

The chain employs TRBV11-3 and TRBJ2-3; no firm D call. Germline loops: CDR1 SGHNT, CDR2 YENEEA. The V and J ends lost 5 bases and 0 bases respectively, with 6 bases between them. This CDR3 has 13 amino acids. The DNA of the CDR3 is TGTGCCAGCAGCCTAGGGAGCACAGATACGCAGTATTTT. Protein sequence: CASSLGSTDTQYF.

The V and J genes are TRBV12-3 or TRBV12-4 and TRBJ2-3; D might be TRBD1 (6 bases). V was cut by 6 bases and J by 5 bases, with 18 bases left in between. This CDR3 region has 15 residues. The CDR3 nucleotides read TGTGCCAGCAGCCCCGCGCAGGGGAAAATAGATACGCAGTATTTT. Translating gives CASSPAQGKIDTQYF.

The rearrangement joins TRBV20-1 to TRBJ2-1; no clear D. This CDR3 is 13 amino acids long. CDR1 and CDR2 (germline): DFQATT, SNEGSKA (reference sequence). V shed 0 bases and J shed 6 bases, with 9 bases lying between them. CDR3 sequence reads: CSARDLRANEQFF. CDR3 coding DNA: TGCAGTGCTAGAGATCTTAGGGCCAATGAGCAGTTCTTC.

The rearrangement joins TRBV5-1 to TRBJ1-5, with D possibly matching TRBD1 (5 bases). This CDR3 has 15 amino acids. Germline loops: CDR1 SGHRS, CDR2 YFSETQ. Trimming left V 2 bases short and J 6 bases short, with 15 bases between. The CDR3 DNA reads TGCGCCAGCAGCTTCTTGGGGGATTTGGGTCAGCCCCAGCATTTT. Translation gives CASSFLGDLGQPQHF.

This clonotype was seen at least ten times. V usage is TRBV29-1 and J usage is TRBJ2-1; 7 nucleotides agree with TRBD1. V lost 4 bases and J lost 7; bases outside the gene matches: 4. The CDR3 runs 12 residues. Germline-derived CDR1 and CDR2 are SQVTM and ANQGSEA. CDR3 sequence (DNA): TGCAGCGTTGTGAAGGGGGCGAATGAGCAGTTCTTC. Residues: CSVVKGANEQFF.

Of note for this clonotype: The junction departs from the called germline gene at one end, perhaps through a read error. V gene TRBV6-6 combines with J gene TRBJ1-1; no clear D gene. Germline values: CDR1 MNHNY, CDR2 SVGAGI (reference sequence). The CDR3 runs 13 residues. CDR3 protein: CSSSYSPVSEAFF. As DNA, the CDR3 is TGTTCCAGCAGTTACTCGCCAGTGTCTGAAGCTTTCTTT.

About this clonotype: The CDR3 ends on some other residue instead of the conserved phenylalanine or tryptophan, so this is likely a read error. In DNA form, the CDR3 reads TGTGCCAGCAGCCTCTGGGTAGCGGGAAGTGAGCAGTTCTCC. Translated: CASSLWVAGSEQFS. The chain combines TRBV14 with TRBJ2-1, with 8 bases identical to TRBD2. V was clipped by 4 bases and J by 9 bases; unmatched bases: 8. The CDR3 loop spans 14 amino acids. Germline V gives CDR1 SGHDN, CDR2 FVKESK.

This clonotype was counted ten times or more. The V call is TRBV20-1, the J call TRBJ2-5; maybe TRBD1 (5 bases). Germline CDR1 and CDR2: DFQATT and SNEGSKA (reference sequence). The V end was cut by 2 bases, the J end by 5 bases, with 9 bases between. This CDR3 has 12 amino acids. The CDR3 region is CSARQGWETQYF. CDR3 DNA sequence: TGCAGTGCTAGACAGGGCTGGGAGACCCAGTACTTC.

This clonotype has at least ten counts. The DNA of the CDR3 is TGTGCCAGCAGCGTAGCTGGTAGCGGGGTTCTCAATGAGCAGTTCTTC. It encodes CASSVAGSGVLNEQFF. The chain has TRBV9 and TRBJ2-1, with TRBD2 matching over 8 bases. This CDR3 has 16 residues. Trimming took 0 bases from V and 6 from J; bases not matched to a gene: 8. Germline assignment: CDR1 SGDLS and CDR2 YYNGEE.

By share of the sample, this clonotype is medium-sized. CDR3 in DNA: TGTGCCAGCAGCCCAAACTCGGCGTTCTCTAGCTACGAGCAGTACTTC. Translating gives CASSPNSAFSSYEQYF. This rearrangement joins TRBV7-2 to TRBJ2-7; D ambiguous. V lost 5 bases and J 3 bases, leaving 20 bases between the germline ends. This CDR3 has 16 amino acids. Germline V gene lookup returns CDR1 SGHTA and CDR2 FQGNSA.

Within the sample, this clonotype is medium-sized (0.01 to 0.1%). The chain recombines TRBV11-1 with TRBJ1-3; D is undetermined. Germline values: CDR1 SGHAT, CDR2 FQDESV (reference sequence). This CDR3 comprises 12 residues. Between the trimmed V and J ends, which lost 5 bases and 4 bases, there was a span of 6 bases. The CDR3 is CASSTNGNTIYF. The DNA for the CDR3 is TGTGCCAGCAGCACCAACGGAAACACCATATATTTT.

By share, this clonotype counts as medium-sized (0.01 to 0.1%). V gene TRBV5-1 combines with J gene TRBJ2-3, with TRBD1 identical over 9 bases. CDR1 SGHRS and CDR2 YFSETQ come from the germline V gene. CDR3 length equals 14 residues. V lost 4 bases, J lost 6 bases, and 6 bases stayed unmatched. CDR3 residues: CASSKDRGIDTQYF. CDR3 DNA sequence: TGCGCCAGCAGCAAGGACAGGGGAATCGATACGCAGTATTTT.

CDR3 in amino acids: CASSNTGNYGYTF. The CDR3 DNA is TGCGCCAGCAGCAATACAGGCAACTATGGCTACACCTTC. The chain couples TRBV5-1 to TRBJ1-2, with a possible D match to TRBD1 (5 bases). Germline V lookup: CDR1 SGHRS, CDR2 YFSETQ. CDR3 length: 13 amino acids. Trimming shortened V by 4 bases and J by 2 bases, and 9 bases separated the two germline ends. The full variable domain, rest sourced from reference TRBV5-1 and TRBJ1-2, is KAGVTQTPRYLIKTRGQQVTLSCSPISGHRSVSWYQQTPGQGLQFLFEYFSETQRNKGNFPGRFSGRQFSNSRSEMNVSTLELGDSALYLCASSNTGNYGYTFGSGTRLTVV.

The genes are TRBV6-5 and TRBJ2-1; weak D call: TRBD2 (6 bases). CDR1 is MNHEY, CDR2 SVGAGI, per germline. With 0 bases removed from V and 3 bases from J, the gap between germline ends came to 15 bases. This CDR3 comprises 17 residues. CDR3 sequence (DNA): TGTGCCAGCAGTTACTCAACCCCGGAGGGGATCTACAATGAGCAGTTCTTC. Its protein is CASSYSTPEGIYNEQFF.

This clonotype was counted many times. The rearrangement joins TRBV5-1 to TRBJ2-3; possibly TRBD1 for D (6 bases). The V gene lost 1 base and the J gene lost 3 bases, with 9 bases spanning the gap. Germline V CDR1 and CDR2: SGHRS, YFSETQ. This CDR3 spans 14 amino acids. The CDR3 bases are TGCGCCAGCAGCTTGTCAGGGGAGACAGATACGCAGTATTTT. Its translation is CASSLSGETDTQYF.

Sample share makes this clonotype medium-sized (0.01 to 0.1%). This chain's CDR3 is CASSTDYYEQYF. The CDR3 DNA reads TGCGCCAGCAGCACTGACTACTACGAGCAGTACTTC. The rearrangement links TRBV5-1 to TRBJ2-7; possibly TRBD2 for D (5 bases). This CDR3 region has 12 residues. The V end lost 4 bases, the J end lost 3 bases, and 8 bases lay between the germline ends. In germline, CDR1 is SGHRS, CDR2 YFSETQ.

This clonotype was found many times. The rearrangement uses TRBV10-2 and TRBJ2-2, with unresolved D. CDR1 and CDR2 (germline): WSHSY, SAAADI. Trimming shortened V by 2 bases and J by 3 bases, and 4 bases separated the two germline ends. CDR3 length: 13 amino acids. The CDR3 loop reads CASSEPHTGELFF. The CDR3 nucleotides read TGCGCCAGCAGTGAGCCGCACACCGGGGAGCTGTTTTTT.